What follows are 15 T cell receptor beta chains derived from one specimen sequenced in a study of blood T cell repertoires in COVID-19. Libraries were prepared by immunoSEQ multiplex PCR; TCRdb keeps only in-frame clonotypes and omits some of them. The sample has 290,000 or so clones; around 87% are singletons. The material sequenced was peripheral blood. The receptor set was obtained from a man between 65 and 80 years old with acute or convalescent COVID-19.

CDR3: CASSQDQATGMAYNEQFF. CDR3 coding DNA: TGCGCCAGCAGCCAAGATCAAGCGACAGGGATGGCCTACAATGAGCAGTTCTTC. This sequence joins TRBV4-3 and TRBJ2-1; 7 bases align to TRBD1. Germline-derived CDR1 and CDR2 are LGHNA and YSLEER. The CDR3 has 18 residues. J gave up 2 bases and V 0 bases, and 10 bases lay outside the gene matches.

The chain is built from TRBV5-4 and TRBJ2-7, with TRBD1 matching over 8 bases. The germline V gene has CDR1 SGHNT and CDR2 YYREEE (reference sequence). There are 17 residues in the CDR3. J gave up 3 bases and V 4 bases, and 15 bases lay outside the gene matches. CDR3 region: CASSPETDRVGGYEQYF. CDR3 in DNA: TGTGCCAGCAGCCCCGAGACGGACAGGGTAGGAGGCTACGAGCAGTACTTC.

The CDR3 bases are TGTGCCAGCAGCCCCGCTGGGGGCAGGAACACTGAAGCTTTCTTT. This gives the protein CASSPAGGRNTEAFF. This chain joins TRBV5-6 and TRBJ1-1; TRBD1 might be the D (6 bases). Trimming removed 4 bases from V and 1 base from J, with 14 bases in between. The CDR3 consists of 15 residues. Germline loops: CDR1 SGHDT, CDR2 YYEEEE.

The CDR3 coding sequence is TGTGCCAGCAGCCAGGTGGCACAGGGCGAGCAGTTCTTC. Its protein product is CASSQVAQGEQFF. The chain joins TRBV14 to TRBJ2-1, with a possible D match to TRBD1 (6 bases). Trimming stripped 3 bases from V and 10 bases from J, with 13 bases between. CDR1 is SGHDN, CDR2 FVKESK, per germline. CDR3 length: 13 residues.

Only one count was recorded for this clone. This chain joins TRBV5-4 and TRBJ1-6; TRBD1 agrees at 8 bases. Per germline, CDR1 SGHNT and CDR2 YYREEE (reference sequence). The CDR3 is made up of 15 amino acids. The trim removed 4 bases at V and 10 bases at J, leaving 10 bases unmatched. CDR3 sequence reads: CASSHLGQGRSPLHF. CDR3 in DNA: TGTGCCAGCAGCCATCTTGGACAGGGCAGGTCACCCCTCCACTTT.

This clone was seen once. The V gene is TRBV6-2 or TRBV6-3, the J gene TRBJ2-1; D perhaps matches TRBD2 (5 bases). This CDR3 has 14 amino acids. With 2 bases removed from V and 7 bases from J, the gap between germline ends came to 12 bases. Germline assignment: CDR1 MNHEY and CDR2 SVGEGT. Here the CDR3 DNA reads TGTGCCAGCAGTTACGGTTCTAGCCCGAATGAGCAGTTCTTC. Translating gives CASSYGSSPNEQFF.

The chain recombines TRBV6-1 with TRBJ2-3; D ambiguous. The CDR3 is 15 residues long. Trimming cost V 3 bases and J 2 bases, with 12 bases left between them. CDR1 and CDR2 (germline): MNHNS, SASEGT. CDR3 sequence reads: CASSDVRQSTDTQYF. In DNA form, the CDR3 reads TGTGCCAGCAGTGACGTCAGGCAATCCACAGATACGCAGTATTTT.

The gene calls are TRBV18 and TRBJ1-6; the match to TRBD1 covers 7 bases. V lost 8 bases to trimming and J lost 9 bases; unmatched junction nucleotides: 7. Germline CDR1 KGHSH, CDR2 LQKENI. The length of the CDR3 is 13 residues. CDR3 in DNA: TGTGCCAGCAGTCGGGACAGCCTTTCACCCCTCCACTTT. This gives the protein CASSRDSLSPLHF.

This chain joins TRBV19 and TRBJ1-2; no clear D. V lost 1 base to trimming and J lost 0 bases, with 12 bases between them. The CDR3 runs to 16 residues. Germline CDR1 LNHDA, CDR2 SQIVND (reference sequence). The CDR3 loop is CASSIGSGRANYGYTF. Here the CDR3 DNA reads TGTGCCAGTAGTATAGGTTCAGGCCGAGCTAACTATGGCTACACCTTC.

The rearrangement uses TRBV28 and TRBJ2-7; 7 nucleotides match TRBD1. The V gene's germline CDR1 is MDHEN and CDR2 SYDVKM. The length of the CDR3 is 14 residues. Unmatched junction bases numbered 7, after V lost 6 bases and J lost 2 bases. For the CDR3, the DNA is TGTGCCAGCAGGAACACAGGGGCCCCCTACGAGCAGTACTTC. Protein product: CASRNTGAPYEQYF.

CDR3 nucleotides: TGTGCCAGCAGTTTGAGTGGGACAGGGCGCACAGATACGCAGTATTTT. It specifies CASSLSGTGRTDTQYF. The chain employs TRBV28 and TRBJ2-3; 9 bases map to TRBD1. CDR3 length: 16 residues. Germline CDR1 reads MDHEN; CDR2 reads SYDVKM. V was clipped by 3 bases and J by 1 base; unmatched bases: 5.

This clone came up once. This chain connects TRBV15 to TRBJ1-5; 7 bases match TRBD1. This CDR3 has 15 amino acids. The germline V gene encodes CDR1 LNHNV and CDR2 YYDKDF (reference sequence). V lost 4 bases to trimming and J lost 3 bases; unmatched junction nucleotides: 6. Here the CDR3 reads CATSIWTGDNQPQHF. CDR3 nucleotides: TGTGCCACCAGCATATGGACAGGCGACAATCAGCCCCAGCATTTT.

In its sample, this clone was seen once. The CDR3 here is CASSLLGQGADTQYF. The CDR3 DNA follows: TGTGCCAGCAGCTTATTGGGACAGGGGGCAGATACGCAGTATTTT. The chain is built from TRBV7-2 and TRBJ2-3; 11 nucleotides line up with TRBD1. V was clipped by 2 bases and J by 4 bases; unmatched bases: 2. Germline V CDR1 and CDR2: SGHTA, FQGNSA. The CDR3 loop spans 15 amino acids. The complete variable domain, with remaining parts taken from reference TRBV7-2 and TRBJ2-3, reads GAGVSQSPSNKVTEKGKDVELRCDPISGHTALYWYRQSLGQGLEFLIYFQGNSAPDKSGLPSDRFSAERTGGSVSTLTIQRTQQEDSAVYLCASSLLGQGADTQYFGPGTRLTVL.

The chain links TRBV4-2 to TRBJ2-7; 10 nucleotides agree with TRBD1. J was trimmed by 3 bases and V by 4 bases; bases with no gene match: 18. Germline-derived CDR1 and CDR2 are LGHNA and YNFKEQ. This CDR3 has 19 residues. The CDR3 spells CASSPDGGAIGTGVYEQYF. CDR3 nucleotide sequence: TGTGCCAGCAGCCCCGACGGGGGAGCAATCGGGACAGGGGTCTACGAGCAGTACTTC.

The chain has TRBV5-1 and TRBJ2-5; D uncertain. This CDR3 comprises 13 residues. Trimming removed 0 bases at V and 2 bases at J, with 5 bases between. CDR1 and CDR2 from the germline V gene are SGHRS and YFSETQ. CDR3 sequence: CASSLAVQETQYF. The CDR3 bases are TGCGCCAGCAGCTTGGCGGTTCAAGAGACCCAGTACTTC.